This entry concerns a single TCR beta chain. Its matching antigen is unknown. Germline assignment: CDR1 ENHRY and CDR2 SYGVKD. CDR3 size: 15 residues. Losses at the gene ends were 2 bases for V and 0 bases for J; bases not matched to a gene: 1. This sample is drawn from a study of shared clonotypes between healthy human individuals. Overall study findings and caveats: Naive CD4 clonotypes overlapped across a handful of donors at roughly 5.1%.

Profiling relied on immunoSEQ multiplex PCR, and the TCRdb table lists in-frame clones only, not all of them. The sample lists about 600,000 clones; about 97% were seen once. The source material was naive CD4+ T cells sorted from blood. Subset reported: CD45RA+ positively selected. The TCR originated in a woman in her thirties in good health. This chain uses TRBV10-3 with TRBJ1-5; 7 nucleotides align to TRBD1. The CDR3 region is CAISETGDSNQPQHF. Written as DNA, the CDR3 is TGTGCCATCAGTGAGACAGGGGATAGCAATCAGCCCCAGCATTTT.